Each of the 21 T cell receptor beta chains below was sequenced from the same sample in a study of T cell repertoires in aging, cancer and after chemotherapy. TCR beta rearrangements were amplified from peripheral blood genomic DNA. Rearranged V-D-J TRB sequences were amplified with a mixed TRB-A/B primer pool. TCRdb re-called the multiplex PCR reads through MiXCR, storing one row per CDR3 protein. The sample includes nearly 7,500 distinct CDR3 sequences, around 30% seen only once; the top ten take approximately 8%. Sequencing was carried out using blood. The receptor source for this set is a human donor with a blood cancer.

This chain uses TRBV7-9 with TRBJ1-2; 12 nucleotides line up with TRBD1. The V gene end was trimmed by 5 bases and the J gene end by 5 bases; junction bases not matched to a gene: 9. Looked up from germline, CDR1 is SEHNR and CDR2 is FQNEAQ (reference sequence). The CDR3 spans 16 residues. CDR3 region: CASSIPGQGAIYGYTF. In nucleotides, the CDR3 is TGTGCCAGCAGCATACCGGGACAGGGGGCGATTTATGGCTACACCTTC.

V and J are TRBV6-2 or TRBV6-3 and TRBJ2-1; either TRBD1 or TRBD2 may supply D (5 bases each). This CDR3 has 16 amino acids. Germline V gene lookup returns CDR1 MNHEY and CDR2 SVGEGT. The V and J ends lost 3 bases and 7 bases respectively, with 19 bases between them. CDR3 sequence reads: CASSYQRRGQGNEQFF. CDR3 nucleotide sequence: TGTGCCAGCAGTTATCAACGTCGGGGCCAAGGGAATGAGCAGTTCTTC.

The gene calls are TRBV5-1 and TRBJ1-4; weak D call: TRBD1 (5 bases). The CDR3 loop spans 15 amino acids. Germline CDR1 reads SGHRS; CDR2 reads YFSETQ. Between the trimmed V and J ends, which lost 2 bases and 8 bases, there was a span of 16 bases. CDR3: CASSFGDARAEKLFF. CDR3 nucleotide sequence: TGCGCCAGCAGCTTTGGGGACGCCCGGGCGGAAAAACTGTTTTTT. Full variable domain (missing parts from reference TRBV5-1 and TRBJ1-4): KAGVTQTPRYLIKTRGQQVTLSCSPISGHRSVSWYQQTPGQGLQFLFEYFSETQRNKGNFPGRFSGRQFSNSRSEMNVSTLELGDSALYLCASSFGDARAEKLFFGSGTQLSVL.

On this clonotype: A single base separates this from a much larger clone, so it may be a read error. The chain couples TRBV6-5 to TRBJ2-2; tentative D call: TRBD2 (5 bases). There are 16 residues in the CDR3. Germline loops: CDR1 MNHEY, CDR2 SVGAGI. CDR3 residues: CASSTPSLVGTGQLFF. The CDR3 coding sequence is TGTGCCAGCAGCACCCCCTCACTAGTGGGCACCGGGCAGCTGTTTTTT.

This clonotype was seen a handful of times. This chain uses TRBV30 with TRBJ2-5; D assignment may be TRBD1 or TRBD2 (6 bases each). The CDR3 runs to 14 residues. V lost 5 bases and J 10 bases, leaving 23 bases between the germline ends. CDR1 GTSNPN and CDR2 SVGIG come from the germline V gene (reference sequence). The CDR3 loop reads CAWALGGRRVDQYF. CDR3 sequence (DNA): TGTGCCTGGGCCCTGGGGGGCCGCCGGGTTGACCAGTACTTC.

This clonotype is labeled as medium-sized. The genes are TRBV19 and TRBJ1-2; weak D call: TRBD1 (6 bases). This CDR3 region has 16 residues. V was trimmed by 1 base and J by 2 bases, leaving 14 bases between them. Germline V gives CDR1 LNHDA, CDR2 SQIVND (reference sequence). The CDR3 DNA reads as TGTGCCAGTAGTATAGGGCCTGTTGGACAGAACTATGGCTACACCTTC. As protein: CASSIGPVGQNYGYTF.

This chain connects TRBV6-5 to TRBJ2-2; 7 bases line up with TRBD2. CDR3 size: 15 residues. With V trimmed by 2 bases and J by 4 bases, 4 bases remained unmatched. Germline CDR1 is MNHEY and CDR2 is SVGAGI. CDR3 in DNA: TGTGCCAGCAGTTACGTGGGGGAGGGCACCGGGGAGCTGTTTTTT. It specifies CASSYVGEGTGELFF.

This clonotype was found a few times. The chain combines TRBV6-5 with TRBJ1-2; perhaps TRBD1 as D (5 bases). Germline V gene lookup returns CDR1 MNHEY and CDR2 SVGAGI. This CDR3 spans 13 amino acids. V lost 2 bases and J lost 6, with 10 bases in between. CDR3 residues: CASSYNRWDGYTF. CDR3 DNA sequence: TGTGCCAGCAGTTACAACAGGTGGGATGGCTACACCTTC.

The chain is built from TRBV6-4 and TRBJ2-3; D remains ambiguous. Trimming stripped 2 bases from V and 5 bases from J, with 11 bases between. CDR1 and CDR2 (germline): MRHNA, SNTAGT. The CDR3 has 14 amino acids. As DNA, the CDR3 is TGTGCCAGCAGTGACGGGGTGGCCAAAGATACGCAGTATTTT. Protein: CASSDGVAKDTQYF.

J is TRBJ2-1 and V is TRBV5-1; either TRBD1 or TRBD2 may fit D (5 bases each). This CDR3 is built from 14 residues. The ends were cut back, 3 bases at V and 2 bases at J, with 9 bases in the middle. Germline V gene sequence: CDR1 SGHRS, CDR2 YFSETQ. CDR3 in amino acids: CASSYEGPYNEQFF. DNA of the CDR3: TGCGCCAGCAGCTATGAGGGGCCCTACAATGAGCAGTTCTTC.

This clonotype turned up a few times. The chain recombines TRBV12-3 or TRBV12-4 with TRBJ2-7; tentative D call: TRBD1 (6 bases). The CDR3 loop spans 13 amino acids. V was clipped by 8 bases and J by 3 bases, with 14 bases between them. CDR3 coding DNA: TGTGCCAGCGTAGGACAGAACTTCTACGAGCAGTACTTC. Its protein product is CASVGQNFYEQYF.

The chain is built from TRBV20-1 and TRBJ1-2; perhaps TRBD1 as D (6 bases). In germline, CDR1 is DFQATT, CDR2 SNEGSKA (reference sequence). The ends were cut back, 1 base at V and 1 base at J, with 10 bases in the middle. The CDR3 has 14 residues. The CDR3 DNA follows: TGCAGTGCTAGAGGCGGACAGCTTAACTATGGCTACACCTTC. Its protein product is CSARGGQLNYGYTF.

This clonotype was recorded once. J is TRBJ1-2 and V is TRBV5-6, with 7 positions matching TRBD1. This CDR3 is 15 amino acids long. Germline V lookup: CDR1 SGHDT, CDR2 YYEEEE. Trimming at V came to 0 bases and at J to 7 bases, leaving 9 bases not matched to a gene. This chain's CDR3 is CASSLGGRGDFGYTF. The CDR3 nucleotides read TGTGCCAGCAGCTTGGGGGGCAGGGGGGATTTTGGCTACACCTTC.

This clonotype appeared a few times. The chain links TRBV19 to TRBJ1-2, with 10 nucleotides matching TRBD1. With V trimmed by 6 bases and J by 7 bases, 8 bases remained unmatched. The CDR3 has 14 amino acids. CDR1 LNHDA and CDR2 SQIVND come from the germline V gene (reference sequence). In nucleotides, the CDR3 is TGTGCCAGTAGCCAGACAGGGGGCGCGGGTGGCTACACCTTC. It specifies CASSQTGGAGGYTF.

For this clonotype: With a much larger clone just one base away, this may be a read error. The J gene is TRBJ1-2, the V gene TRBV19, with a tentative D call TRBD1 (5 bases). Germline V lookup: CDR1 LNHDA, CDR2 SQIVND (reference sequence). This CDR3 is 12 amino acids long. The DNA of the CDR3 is TGTGCCAGTAGTAGGGGCTTCTATCGCTACACCTTC. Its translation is CASSRGFYRYTF.

For the CDR3, the DNA is TGTGCCAGCAGCTTGACTAGCGGGGGGCCCCCCGCGTACTTC. Its protein is CASSLTSGGPPAYF. The V gene is TRBV7-2, the J gene TRBJ2-7; the match to TRBD2 covers 13 bases. Germline V lookup: CDR1 SGHTA, CDR2 FQGNSA. CDR3 size: 14 residues. Germline trimming cut 3 bases from V and 12 bases from J; bases unmatched to any gene: 8.

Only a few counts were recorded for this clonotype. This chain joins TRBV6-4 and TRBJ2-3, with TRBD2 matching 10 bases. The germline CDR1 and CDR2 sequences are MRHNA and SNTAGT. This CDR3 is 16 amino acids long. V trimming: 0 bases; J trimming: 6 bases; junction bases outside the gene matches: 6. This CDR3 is CASSDSSAGGPDTQYF. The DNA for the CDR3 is TGTGCCAGCAGTGACTCCTCAGCGGGGGGGCCCGATACGCAGTATTTT.

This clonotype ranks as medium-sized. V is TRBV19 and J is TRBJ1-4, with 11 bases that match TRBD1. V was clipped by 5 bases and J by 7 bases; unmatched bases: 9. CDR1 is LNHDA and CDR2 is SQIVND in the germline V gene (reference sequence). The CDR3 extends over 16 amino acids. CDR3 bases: TGTGCCAGTAGTCCGGACAGGGGGCGCATGGGTGAAAAACTGTTTTTT. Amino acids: CASSPDRGRMGEKLFF.

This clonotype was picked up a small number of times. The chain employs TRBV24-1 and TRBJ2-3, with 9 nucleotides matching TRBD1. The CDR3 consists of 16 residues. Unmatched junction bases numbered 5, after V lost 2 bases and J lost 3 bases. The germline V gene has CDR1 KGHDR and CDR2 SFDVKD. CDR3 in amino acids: CATSDSRQGGTDTQYF. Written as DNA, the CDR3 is TGTGCCACCAGTGATTCGAGACAGGGGGGGACAGATACGCAGTATTTT.

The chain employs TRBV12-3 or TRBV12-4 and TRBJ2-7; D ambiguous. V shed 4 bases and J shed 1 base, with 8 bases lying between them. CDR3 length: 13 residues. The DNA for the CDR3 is TGTGCCAGCAGTTACTCGTTATCCTACGAGCAGTACTTC. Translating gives CASSYSLSYEQYF.

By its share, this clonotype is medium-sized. The CDR3 here is CASSPQPTGTYEQYF. Here the CDR3 DNA reads TGTGCCAGTAGTCCCCAGCCGACTGGAACCTACGAGCAGTACTTC. This sequence joins TRBV19 and TRBJ2-7; no reliable D call. Trimming pared 5 bases from V and 2 bases from J, leaving 16 bases between. CDR1 and CDR2 (germline): LNHDA, SQIVND (reference sequence). This CDR3 contains 15 residues.